This T cell receptor (beta chain) was identified in a study of OX40 agonist ivuxolimab in advanced cancers. Study as a whole: The dose of intravenous ivuxolimab that patients received every 2 weeks ranged from 0.01 to 10 mg/kg. Three patients, one with hepatocellular carcinoma and two with cutaneous melanoma, responded partially. Treatment received earlier with anti-PD-1, anti-PD-L1 or anti-CTLA-4 agents was allowed, and 40% had some.

The protocol was immunoSEQ multiplex PCR, while the TCRdb copy is restricted to in-frame clones and leaves out a portion. The profile shows tens of thousands of clones, about 90% of them singletons. There are 13 residues in the CDR3. Germline assignment: CDR1 MDHEN and CDR2 SYDVKM. Trimming removed 3 bases at V and 6 bases at J, with 8 bases between. The material sequenced was CD4+ or CD8+ T cells sorted from blood, taken in a trial of the OX40 agonist ivuxolimab. The rearrangement uses TRBV28 and TRBJ1-4; no definite D call. The sequence came from an adult with an advanced solid tumor such as melanoma, head and neck, liver or kidney cancer. CDR3 DNA: TGTGCCAGCAGTTTTTATGCGCATGAAAAACTGTTTTTT. Translating gives CASSFYAHEKLFF.